This entry lists 21 T cell receptor beta chains sequenced from one sample in a study of shared clonotypes between healthy human individuals. Terminally differentiated effector memory CD45RA+ cells were left out of the naive CD8 fraction, which was CD45RO-negative and positively selected for CCR7. Sequencing was performed with immunoSEQ multiplex PCR; in TCRdb, only in-frame clones are kept and a portion is missing. The sample lists about 1.9 million clones; roughly 95% were seen once. Sequenced input: naive CD8+ T cells from PBMCs. The receptors derive from a young man in good health. Some clones in this sample may be carry-over from other donors' samples.

The gene calls are TRBV10-1 and TRBJ2-5; TRBD2 aligns across 14 bases. This CDR3 has 16 amino acids. Germline V CDR1 and CDR2: WNHNN, SYGVQD (reference sequence). Unmatched junction bases numbered 7, after V lost 5 bases and J lost 5 bases. The CDR3 DNA reads TGCGCCAGCAGTATTGGGGGACTAGCGGGAGATGAGACCCAGTACTTC. Amino acid sequence: CASSIGGLAGDETQYF.

The chain has TRBV19 and TRBJ2-3; no firm D call. Trimming pared 6 bases from V and 1 base from J, leaving 11 bases between. The CDR3 has 14 residues. Germline values: CDR1 LNHDA, CDR2 SQIVND (reference sequence). DNA for the CDR3: TGTGCCAGTAGCCTACCTGGGCGCACAGATACGCAGTATTTT. Encoded protein: CASSLPGRTDTQYF.

The chain is built from TRBV29-1 and TRBJ2-7; 9 nucleotides match TRBD2. The ends lost 1 base at V and 2 bases at J; junction bases unmatched: 3. The CDR3 spans 14 residues. Germline values: CDR1 SQVTM, CDR2 ANQGSEA. CDR3 amino acids: CSVEGGRAPYEQYF. CDR3 nucleotide sequence: TGCAGCGTTGAAGGCGGGAGGGCCCCCTACGAGCAGTACTTC.

This clone was observed once. The chain is built from TRBV18 and TRBJ2-7, with a possible D match to TRBD1 (6 bases). Germline V CDR1 and CDR2: KGHSH, LQKENI. The CDR3 runs to 13 residues. V was pared by 2 bases and J by 3 bases, with 8 bases between. This chain's CDR3 is CASSPDRIYEQYF. In nucleotides, the CDR3 is TGTGCCAGCTCACCAGACAGGATCTACGAGCAGTACTTC.

The V gene is TRBV7-9, the J gene TRBJ2-7, with D uncertain. CDR1 and CDR2 from the germline V gene are SEHNR and FQNEAQ (reference sequence). The CDR3 runs to 14 residues. V lost 7 bases, J lost 5 bases, and 18 bases lay in between. CDR3 in DNA: TGTGCCAGCACCTCGTCAGGACCGTCGCACGAGCAGTACTTC. This translates into CASTSSGPSHEQYF.

This chain joins TRBV6-6 and TRBJ2-7; D gene uncertain. There are 12 residues in the CDR3. Trimming cost V 4 bases and J 9 bases, with 13 bases left between them. Germline V gene lookup returns CDR1 MNHNY and CDR2 SVGAGI (reference sequence). CDR3 residues: CASSSISPVQYF. In DNA, the CDR3 is TGTGCCAGCAGTTCCATCTCCCCCGTGCAGTACTTC.

This rearrangement joins TRBV5-4 to TRBJ2-4, with a tentative D call TRBD2 (6 bases). Germline V gene lookup returns CDR1 SGHNT and CDR2 YYREEE (reference sequence). Trimming took 3 bases from V and 0 from J, leaving 16 bases between them. This CDR3 is 17 amino acids long. CDR3 DNA: TGTGCCAGCAGCTCAACACCGGGCGGGGTAGCCAAAAACATTCAGTACTTC. Translated: CASSSTPGGVAKNIQYF. Full variable domain (missing parts from reference TRBV5-4 and TRBJ2-4): ETGVTQSPTHLIKTRGQQVTLRCSSQSGHNTVSWYQQALGQGPQFIFQYYREEENGRGNFPPRFSGLQFPNYSSELNVNALELDDSALYLCASSSTPGGVAKNIQYFGAGTRLSVL.

This clone was counted once. The V call is TRBV11-2, the J call TRBJ1-6; D uncertain. This CDR3 comprises 13 residues. Per germline, CDR1 SGHAT and CDR2 FQNNGV. V lost 6 bases and J 7 bases, leaving 10 bases between the germline ends. The CDR3 protein is CASSPTQNSPLHF. In DNA form, the CDR3 reads TGTGCCAGCAGTCCAACACAGAATTCACCCCTCCACTTT.

This clone came up once. The chain carries TRBV7-2 and TRBJ2-1; 8 positions agree with TRBD1. Per germline, CDR1 SGHTA and CDR2 FQGNSA. The CDR3 spans 16 residues. With V trimmed by 5 bases and J by 6 bases, 12 bases remained unmatched. The CDR3 DNA is TGTGCCAGCAGCCCCACATCGGACAGGGAAATCAATGAGCAGTTCTTC. Residues: CASSPTSDREINEQFF.

The chain uses TRBV29-1 and TRBJ2-3; tentatively, D is TRBD1 (6 bases). The germline V gene encodes CDR1 SQVTM and CDR2 ANQGSEA. The CDR3 runs to 13 residues. Deletions cut 7 bases from V and 5 bases from J, with 16 bases between. The CDR3 DNA follows: TGCAGCGCCGAGGGGGACACCCAAGATACGCAGTATTTT. Amino acid sequence: CSAEGDTQDTQYF.

The chain links TRBV7-9 to TRBJ2-2; D possibly corresponds to TRBD2 (5 bases). Deletions cut 6 bases from V and 1 base from J, with 12 bases between. Germline V CDR1 and CDR2: SEHNR, FQNEAQ (reference sequence). This CDR3 comprises 15 residues. The CDR3 loop is CASRTAVENTGELFF. CDR3 in DNA: TGTGCCAGCAGAACAGCGGTGGAGAACACCGGGGAGCTGTTTTTT. Together with reference TRBV7-9 and TRBJ2-2, the CDR3 gives the full variable domain: DTGVSQNPRHKITKRGQNVTFRCDPISEHNRLYWYRQTLGQGPEFLTYFQNEAQLEKSRLLSDRFSAERPKGSFSTLEIQRTEQGDSAMYLCASRTAVENTGELFFGEGSRLTVL.

The rearrangement links TRBV7-9 to TRBJ2-7; 10 bases agree with TRBD1. V gave up 5 bases and J gave up 0 bases; unmatched junction bases: 4. The CDR3 runs 15 residues. From germline, CDR1 is SEHNR and CDR2 FQNEAQ (reference sequence). CDR3 sequence: CASSRGQGPSYEQYF. The CDR3 DNA reads TGTGCCAGCAGCCGGGGACAGGGGCCCTCCTACGAGCAGTACTTC.

This chain uses TRBV27 with TRBJ2-2; D unresolved. In germline, CDR1 is MNHEY, CDR2 SMNVEV (reference sequence). The CDR3 has 15 residues. Trimming stripped 1 base from V and 5 bases from J, with 11 bases between. This CDR3 reads CASSLYYGQTGELFF. The DNA of the CDR3 is TGTGCCAGCAGTTTATACTACGGGCAAACCGGGGAGCTGTTTTTT.

Concerning this clone itself: The identical CDR3 is also encoded by other nucleotide sequences in the sample. The chain carries TRBV6-5 and TRBJ2-1; no definite D call. The V end was cut by 4 bases, the J end by 4 bases, with 8 bases between. Germline assignment: CDR1 MNHEY and CDR2 SVGAGI. The CDR3 loop spans 13 amino acids. The CDR3 nucleotides read TGTGCCAGCAGTTTCGGGTCTTACAATGAGCAGTTCTTC. Its translation is CASSFGSYNEQFF.

This chain uses TRBV11-2 with TRBJ2-7, with 12 nucleotides matching TRBD2. The CDR3 is 13 amino acids. Germline CDR1 reads SGHAT; CDR2 reads FQNNGV. V lost 4 bases, J lost 7 bases, and 2 bases stayed unmatched. The chain's CDR3 is CASSYTSGGEQYF. In nucleotides, the CDR3 is TGTGCCAGCAGCTATACTAGCGGGGGGGAGCAGTACTTC.

CDR3 residues: CASSFGDGGLSGNTIYF. In nucleotides, the CDR3 is TGTGCCAGCAGTTTCGGGGACGGGGGTCTCTCTGGAAACACCATATATTTT. The chain links TRBV28 to TRBJ1-3; perhaps TRBD1 as D (5 bases). Trimming removed 3 bases at V and 0 bases at J, with 15 bases between. Germline V gene data show CDR1 as MDHEN and CDR2 as SYDVKM. The CDR3 has 17 residues. Full variable domain (outside the CDR3, taken from reference TRBV28 and TRBJ1-3): DVKVTQSSRYLVKRTGEKVFLECVQDMDHENMFWYRQDPGLGLRLIYFSYDVKMKEKGDIPEGYSVSREKKERFSLILESASTNQTSMYLCASSFGDGGLSGNTIYFGEGSWLTVV.

This clone was seen just once. The V gene is TRBV2, the J gene TRBJ2-5, with 15 bases that match TRBD2. CDR3 length: 16 residues. Per germline, CDR1 SNHLY and CDR2 FYNNEI. V shed 4 bases, J shed 2 bases, and the junction held 2 bases outside the gene matches. The CDR3 DNA follows: TGTGCCAGCAGTGGGACTAGCGGGAGGGGACAAGAGACCCAGTACTTC. As protein: CASSGTSGRGQETQYF.

The chain combines TRBV11-2 with TRBJ1-1; D gene unclear. CDR1 SGHAT and CDR2 FQNNGV come from the germline V gene. The CDR3 length is 13 residues. The V and J ends lost 2 bases and 8 bases respectively, with 12 bases between them. CDR3 sequence: CASSLRPTFEAFF. The CDR3 DNA follows: TGTGCCAGCAGCTTACGTCCGACATTCGAAGCTTTCTTT. The variable domain in full, completed from reference TRBV11-2 and TRBJ1-1, reads EAGVAQSPRYKIIEKRQSVAFWCNPISGHATLYWYQQILGQGPKLLIQFQNNGVVDDSQLPKDRFSAERLKGVDSTLKIQPAKLEDSAVYLCASSLRPTFEAFFGQGTRLTVV.

The V call is TRBV25-1, the J call TRBJ1-1, with D possibly TRBD1 on 5 matching bases. The germline V and J ends were trimmed by 6 bases and 3 bases, with 11 bases remaining between them. Per the germline V gene, CDR1 is MGHDK and CDR2 is SYGVNS. The CDR3 loop spans 13 amino acids. This chain's CDR3 is CASRSRAHTEAFF. Here the CDR3 DNA reads TGTGCCAGCAGAAGCAGGGCCCACACTGAAGCTTTCTTT.

This chain connects TRBV6-6 to TRBJ2-6, with D possibly TRBD2 on 6 matching bases. This CDR3 region has 13 residues. V was shortened by 8 bases and J by 4 bases, with 9 bases between the two germline ends. Looked up from germline, CDR1 is MNHNY and CDR2 is SVGAGI (reference sequence). CDR3 loop: CASLASGANVLTF. The CDR3, as DNA: TGTGCCAGCCTAGCGTCGGGGGCCAACGTCCTGACTTTC.

CDR3 in DNA: TGTGCCAGCAGCCACGGCGGGAGTGGGGATGAGCAGTTCTTC. It encodes CASSHGGSGDEQFF. The chain is built from TRBV14 and TRBJ2-1; 7 nucleotides match TRBD2. This CDR3 has 14 residues. Germline V gene data show CDR1 as SGHDN and CDR2 as FVKESK. After removal of 3 bases from V and 8 bases from J, the junction contained 7 bases not matched to a gene.